This T cell receptor beta chain was profiled in a study of blood T cell repertoires in COVID-19. The wider study: Sources were T cells, B-cell-depleted T cells, or PBMCs; the material itself was cDNA or gDNA.

Repertoires were generated with immunoSEQ multiplex PCR, while TCRdb's copy carries only in-frame clones and drops some. The table includes some 180,000 clones, 75% to 90% detected once. CDR3 size: 15 residues. Per germline, CDR1 SGHNT and CDR2 YENEEA. V dropped 2 bases and J dropped 3 bases, with 14 bases sitting between them. The rearrangement links TRBV11-3 to TRBJ2-7, with D perhaps matching TRBD1 (5 bases). Material for sequencing was PBMCs or T cells enriched from blood (not recorded which). The clonotype comes from a man aged 40-49 years who had recovered from COVID-19. CDR3 region: CASSLRGRSDYEQYF. In DNA form, the CDR3 reads TGTGCCAGCAGCTTAAGGGGCCGCAGTGACTACGAGCAGTACTTC.